This T cell receptor (beta chain) was identified during a study of OX40 agonist ivuxolimab in advanced cancers. Findings of the study overall: Relatively little clonal expansion, among the lowest observed, appeared in partial responders at 0.1-3.0 mg/kg. No antigen was identified for the clonally expanded peripheral T cells.

Method: immunoSEQ multiplex PCR; TCRdb's copy keeps in-frame clones and lacks some. This repertoire shows fewer than 55,000 clones, 75% to 85% found once; its top ten account for over 0.6%. A note on this clone: Its antigen is unknown.

The length of the CDR3 is 15 residues. The V segment lost 0 bases and the J segment 5 bases; nucleotides outside the gene matches: 4. Germline V gene sequence: CDR1 MNHEY, CDR2 SMNVEV (reference sequence). The rearrangement joins TRBV27 to TRBJ2-5, with TRBD2 matching 9 bases. The input for sequencing was CD4+ or CD8+ T cells sorted from blood, taken in a trial of the OX40 agonist ivuxolimab. The origin of this receptor is an adult with an advanced solid tumor such as melanoma, head and neck, liver or kidney cancer. The CDR3 bases are TGTGCCAGCAGTTTATCGGGACTAGCTGGGGAGACCCAGTACTTC. The encoded protein is CASSLSGLAGETQYF.